Reported below is one T cell receptor beta chain. 60 Vbeta and 13 Jbeta primers were used in PCR. The table came from immunoSEQ multiplex PCR; TCRdb's copy has only in-frame clones and leaves some out. The sample records some 120,000 clones, about 78% being singletons. This sample stems from a study of cytomegalovirus exposure and HLA in healthy donors. V gave up 3 bases and J gave up 0 bases; unmatched junction bases: 1. The CDR3 consists of 14 residues. Germline assignment: CDR1 KGHSH and CDR2 LQKENI. This receptor was identified in a woman in her thirties or forties in good health and CMV-seropositive. Sequencing was done on a sample of PBMCs. The chain recombines TRBV18 with TRBJ1-1, with TRBD1 identical over 7 bases. This CDR3 reads CASSPGQLNTEAFF. The CDR3 bases are TGTGCCAGCTCACCGGGACAGTTGAACACTGAAGCTTTCTTT. Full variable domain (outside the CDR3, taken from reference TRBV18 and TRBJ1-1): NAGVMQNPRHLVRRRGQEARLRCSPMKGHSHVYWYRQLPEEGLKFMVYLQKENIIDESGMPKERFSAEFPKEGPSILRIQQVVRGDSAAYFCASSPGQLNTEAFFGQGTRLTVV.